This T cell receptor (beta chain) derives from a study of shared clonotypes between healthy human individuals (TCRdb year 2020). Looking at the study overall: A couple of women and three men aged 18 to 49 years were included in the cohort. For each donor, CD4 naive and CD4 memory were each given three plates, CD8 naive was given two plates, and CD8 memory was given one plate. To estimate repertoire size and how much clonotypes are shared between individuals, the study performed deep sequencing of blood TCR repertoires from roughly five healthy adults. To increase sequencing depth and limit assay-specific biases, TCR repertoire library preparation and sequencing were carried out by different laboratories using diverse techniques. Leukapheresis yielded between about 0.9 and 9 billion PBMCs per donor. The study at large found these results: Rarefaction of sorted-subset datasets indicated incomplete sequencing despite the large sequencing depth. When a few donors were compared, the shared fraction of clonotypes was around 5.1% for naive CD4, approximately 3.3% for naive CD8, more than 2% for memory CD4, and 0.4% for memory CD8. Because the study included a small number of donors, the genetic and exposure-history diversity represented was limited. Compared with non-shared clonotypes, the clonotypes found in all four sorted-subset donors had higher generation probabilities. Pairwise subsampling indicated that sequencing depth was expected to affect the degree of clonotype sharing among donors. Naive subsets generally had larger estimated clonotype richness than memory subsets. Only blood was sampled, and tissue TCR repertoires likely differ from those in blood.

Reading the germline V gene gives CDR1 SGHRS and CDR2 YFSETQ. V lost 4 bases and J lost 4 bases, and the count of bases not matched to a germline gene is 11. The CDR3 measures 18 amino acids from cysteine to phenylalanine. Only the CDR3 region is kept as DNA, spanning 54 bases read in frame from base 1. The donors were healthy, HIV-negative adults with no recently reported acute infections or vaccinations. Only Caucasian adults living in Nashville, Tennessee, USA were represented among the donors. CD4+ T cells were enriched by magnetic negative selection; naive cells were then positively selected on CD45RA, and the negative fraction formed the memory subset. After blood collection by leukapheresis, PBMCs were isolated using Ficoll-Histopaque density gradient centrifugation and then cryopreserved in the vapor phase of liquid nitrogen. Analytical flow cytometry was used to check the purity and quantity of every magnetically sorted T cell population. Each sorted fraction had its genomic DNA isolated and then quantified by UV absorbance on a Nanodrop 2000c.

Using the deep immunoSEQ assay, TCR CDR3 regions were amplified from genomic DNA by multiplex PCR. Extracted genomic DNA from each cell subset was spread evenly across all wells of several immunoSEQ 96-well plates, with each plate serving as a replicate. Each replicate PCR for sorted subsets received about 210 ng genomic DNA, equal to about 30,000 T cell genomes. Purified libraries were measured with a Qubit 3.0 fluorometer, size-checked on a Bioanalyzer 2100, and measured again with the KAPA Library Quantification kit. Every immunoSEQ 96-well plate was sequenced on a dedicated single-read 150-cycle Illumina NextSeq 550 flow cell. The original methods were these. Because the immunoSEQ output included only junctional sequences and no quality scores, the filtering could not be the same as the filtering used for full-length reads. To assign V/J genes and CDR3, sequences were annotated against IMGT germline references using PyIR, a Python wrapper for IgBLAST v1.9. Reads were filtered out if the reads had weak V/J assignments (E-value above 1e-6), no CDR3, stop codons, out-of-frame junctions, or ambiguous translated residues. V3J clonotypes were defined as sequences sharing an identical inferred V gene, J gene, and CDR3 amino acid sequence. To compute the percentage overlap between repertoires, the number of shared unique clonotypes was divided by the size of the smaller repertoire. RTK rarefaction, the Chao1 estimator, and Recon v2.1 estimates of unobserved clonotypes were used to assess repertoire richness. Generation probabilities for all TCRbeta clonotypes obtained by the gDNA method from a handful of donors were computed using OLGA. TCRdb carries this immuneACCESS record with in-frame sequences only. Its versions omit some clonotypes, under half of them owing to an unresolved V gene in the studies checked, with the rest unexplained. V, J and clone size derive from that table, while D and trimming were established from the DNA sequence. The table for this sample lists a few hundred thousand clones; 50% to 75% of them were counted only once. Of the sample, around 10% is held by the ten largest clones.

About this clone: What this receptor recognizes is not known. Base-call qualities are not available, and no considerably larger clone is one nucleotide away.

The receptor's source is a man younger than 45 in good health. The sequenced sample consisted of memory CD4+ T cells sorted from blood. The cell subset or site tag for this specimen amounts to: CD45RA-negative fraction. The rearranged chain carries TRBV5-1 and TRBJ2-2; 12 junctional bases match TRBD2. CDR3 sequence: CASSPLTSGRSGTGELFF. Here is the DNA: TGCGCCAGCAGCCCGCTAACTAGCGGGAGGTCGGGCACCGGGGAGCTGTTTTTT.